This record covers a single T cell receptor (beta chain). No cognate antigen has been identified for it. Nothing much larger sits one base from this clone, and base qualities are not available. The germline ends are 7 bases apart after V is trimmed by 1 base and J by 0 bases. CDR3 length: 15 amino acids, cysteine to phenylalanine. Of all the DNA, just the CDR3 is kept, 45 bases in frame from base 1. CDR1 and CDR2 (SGHDT, YYEEEE) derive from the germline V gene. These data come from a study of T cells in pancreatic ductal adenocarcinoma (dated by TCRdb to 2017 to 2019). Broadly, across the study: Seeking insight into the adaptive T-cell response that arises naturally, the researchers examined how many CD8+ T cells infiltrated tumors of resected pancreatic ductal adenocarcinoma, where they sat, and what features they had, alongside the same properties of suppressive cells. Study-wide findings and limitations: There was no significant difference in T-cell clonality between tumor and blood, where mean clonality was about 0.112 for tumors and about 0.07 for blood. Tumor versus blood clonality comparisons may be biased because tumors are enriched in CD45RO+ effector rather than naive T cells, biasing toward lower diversity. Because inoperable disease is present at presentation in most pancreatic cancer patients, the resected cohort was biased toward the minority with early-stage disease. Blood samples had more total productive templates and approximately 8-fold more unique clonotypes than tumor samples.

The immunoSEQ hsTCRB kit was used to amplify TCR beta CDR3 regions from genomic DNA. An Illumina HiSeq system was used to carry out high-throughput TRB CDR3 sequencing. Under the source paper's analysis protocol: The immunoSEQ software was used to analyze sequencing reads, and nonproductive sequences containing premature stops or frame-shifts were removed. Clonality of the repertoire was calculated as one minus the Shannon entropy normalized by log2 of the number of unique productive sequences. TCRdb carries this immuneACCESS record with in-frame sequences only. Its versions omit some clonotypes, under half of them owing to an unresolved V gene in the studies checked, with the rest unexplained. V, J and clone size are those of that table, while D and trimming were read from the DNA. The sample data list some 2,300 clones, and 80% to 85% of these were observed just once. The top ten hold roughly 7.2% of the sample.

Pancreatic ductal adenocarcinoma patients who had undergone surgery without neoadjuvant therapy were selected. Right after surgery, resected tumor tissue went into ice-cold media, and part of that tissue was flash frozen for DNA and RNA. The DNeasy Blood and Tissue Kit, with Proteinase K and RNase treatment, was used to extract genomic DNA from roughly seven PBMC specimens and roughly 9 flash-frozen tumor specimens. Sequenced input: pancreatic tumor tissue. The TCR sequence derives from a human donor with pancreatic ductal adenocarcinoma. Rearrangement joined TRBV5-6 to TRBJ2-2, with an unclear D gene assignment. DNA sequence: TGTGCCAGCAGCTTGTTGCAGTCGAACACCGGGGAGCTGTTTTTT. Translation gives CASSLLQSNTGELFF.